Listed here are 27 T cell receptor beta chains from one sample, sequenced in a study of Ad26.COV2.S vaccination and SARS-CoV-2 variants. Treatment here: approximately 18 received Ad26.COV2.S at low or high dose, single or two shots; about 5 received placebo; per-sample allocation not given. Samples came from day 63 after the first vaccine or placebo injection. The table came from immunoSEQ multiplex PCR; TCRdb's copy has only in-frame clones and leaves some out. The top ten clones hold over 1.3% of a sample with roughly 700,000 clones, about 90% of them seen once. Sequences were derived from peripheral blood, sampled in a trial of Ad26.COV2.S vaccine versus placebo. The receptor set was obtained from a person between 18 and 60 years old who received the Ad26.COV2.S COVID-19 vaccine or a placebo.

The chain carries TRBV7-2 and TRBJ2-3; the match to TRBD2 covers 12 bases. Germline V gene sequence: CDR1 SGHTA, CDR2 FQGNSA. The CDR3 covers 18 residues. Unmatched junction bases numbered 5, after V lost 0 bases and J lost 1 base. This CDR3 is CASSLAKLAGGRTDTQYF. DNA of the CDR3: TGTGCCAGCAGCTTAGCAAAACTAGCGGGGGGCCGCACAGATACGCAGTATTTT.

CDR3 nucleotide sequence: TGTGCCAGCAGCGGGGGACAGGAAGGGACCCAGTACTTC. It specifies CASSGGQEGTQYF. The V gene is TRBV5-5, the J gene TRBJ2-5; TRBD1 matches at 8 bases. This CDR3 has 13 residues. Germline CDR1 reads SGHKS; CDR2 reads YYEKEE (reference sequence). Trimming removed 4 bases from V and 7 bases from J; junction bases left unmatched: 6.

The genes are TRBV3-1 (or the pseudogene TRBV3-2) and TRBJ2-5; tentative D call: TRBD2 (5 bases). Germline V lookup: CDR1 LGHDT, CDR2 YNNKEL (reference sequence). The CDR3 sequence is 14 residues long. V gave up 0 bases and J gave up 4 bases, with 9 bases separating them. The CDR3 sequence: CASSQDPGRETQYF. The CDR3 DNA sequence: TGTGCCAGCAGCCAAGATCCGGGAAGAGAGACCCAGTACTTC.

The chain combines TRBV9 with TRBJ1-3; unclear D gene. This CDR3 comprises 16 residues. Germline V CDR1 and CDR2: SGDLS, YYNGEE. The V and J ends lost 0 bases and 2 bases respectively, with 12 bases between them. This CDR3 reads CASSVAPRVAGNTIYF. The CDR3 DNA sequence: TGTGCCAGCAGCGTAGCCCCACGGGTGGCTGGAAACACCATATATTTT.

The chain is built from TRBV3-1 (or the pseudogene TRBV3-2) and TRBJ2-7; D remains unclear. The CDR3 loop spans 14 amino acids. V lost 0 bases and J 0 bases, leaving 6 bases between the germline ends. Germline assignment: CDR1 LGHDT and CDR2 YNNKEL (reference sequence). The CDR3: CASSQDLFSYEQYF. The CDR3 DNA follows: TGTGCCAGCAGCCAAGACCTATTCTCCTACGAGCAGTACTTC.

The V call is TRBV6-5, the J call TRBJ2-1, with a possible D match to TRBD1 (6 bases). V was shortened by 8 bases and J by 7 bases, with 18 bases between the two germline ends. The length of the CDR3 is 14 residues. Germline-derived CDR1 and CDR2 are MNHEY and SVGAGI. CDR3 residues: CASARTALGNEQFF. CDR3 sequence (DNA): TGTGCCAGCGCCAGGACAGCCTTGGGGAATGAGCAGTTCTTC.

For the CDR3, the DNA is TGTGCCAGCTCACCCGTACGGAGGTCTGTCAACGAGCAGTACTTC. Its translation: CASSPVRRSVNEQYF. V gene TRBV18 combines with J gene TRBJ2-7; tentative D call: TRBD2 (5 bases). Trimming removed 3 bases at V and 5 bases at J, with 17 bases between. This CDR3 contains 15 residues. CDR1 and CDR2 from the germline V gene are KGHSH and LQKENI.

About this clone itself: Distinct nucleotide sequences in the sample also encode this CDR3. V is TRBV12-3 or TRBV12-4 and J is TRBJ2-3; no reliable D call. CDR3 size: 11 residues. V was trimmed by 3 bases and J by 3 bases, leaving 1 base between them. The CDR3 nucleotides are TGTGCCAGCAGTTTTACAGATACGCAGTATTTT. Its protein product is CASSFTDTQYF.

The rearrangement joins TRBV29-1 to TRBJ1-4; D possibly corresponds to TRBD1 (6 bases). Trimming took 5 bases from V and 3 from J, leaving 10 bases between them. CDR3 length equals 13 residues. CDR1 and CDR2 (germline): SQVTM, ANQGSEA. Here the CDR3 reads CSVQRGANEKLFF. The CDR3 DNA sequence: TGCAGCGTTCAAAGGGGGGCTAATGAAAAACTGTTTTTT.

The table lists this clone with a count of one. The rearrangement links TRBV5-5 to TRBJ1-2; 8 positions match TRBD1. V was pared by 1 base and J by 10 bases, with 9 bases of the junction left unmatched. Germline CDR1 and CDR2: SGHKS and YYEKEE (reference sequence). The CDR3 loop spans 14 amino acids. The CDR3 DNA reads TGTGCCAGCAGCTTGATAGGACAGGGTAGCGACTACACCTTC. Translation: CASSLIGQGSDYTF.

V is TRBV6-5 and J is TRBJ1-2, with 7 nucleotides matching TRBD1. Germline-derived CDR1 and CDR2 are MNHEY and SVGAGI. The trim removed 5 bases at V and 6 bases at J, leaving 9 bases unmatched. The CDR3 totals 14 residues. CDR3 in amino acids: CASSRDSRRDGYTF. The CDR3 DNA is TGTGCCAGCAGTCGGGACAGTCGGCGTGATGGCTACACCTTC.

The V and J genes are TRBV11-2 and TRBJ2-7; D is perhaps TRBD1 or TRBD2 (5 bases each). The CDR3 totals 15 residues. Germline CDR1 and CDR2: SGHAT and FQNNGV. Trimming took 2 bases from V and 2 from J, leaving 13 bases between them. CDR3: CASSLSGTETYEQYF. The DNA of the CDR3 is TGTGCCAGCAGCTTATCCGGGACGGAAACCTACGAGCAGTACTTC.

V and J are TRBV19 and TRBJ1-1; D unclear. CDR1 is LNHDA and CDR2 is SQIVND in the germline V gene (reference sequence). V lost 1 base, J lost 1 base, and 13 bases lay in between. The CDR3 runs 16 residues. The CDR3 DNA sequence: TGTGCCAGTAGTATAGCTGGTAGGACGAAGAACACTGAAGCTTTCTTT. Amino acid sequence: CASSIAGRTKNTEAFF.

The J gene is TRBJ1-5, the V gene TRBV27; D gene ambiguous. There are 15 residues in the CDR3. V was pared by 2 bases and J by 0 bases, with 8 bases between. Germline loops: CDR1 MNHEY, CDR2 SMNVEV (reference sequence). The CDR3 region has the DNA TGTGCCAGCAGTTTAGGGCCCAATAGCAATCAGCCCCAGCATTTT. Its translation is CASSLGPNSNQPQHF.

Only one count was recorded for this clone. V is TRBV4-3 and J is TRBJ2-5; 11 bases map to TRBD2. The germline CDR1 and CDR2 sequences are LGHNA and YSLEER. V shed 0 bases, J shed 5 bases, and the junction held 8 bases outside the gene matches. The CDR3 loop spans 17 amino acids. CDR3 loop: CASSQDPPTSGAETQYF. The DNA of the CDR3 is TGCGCCAGCAGCCAAGATCCCCCGACTAGCGGGGCTGAGACCCAGTACTTC.

This clone was recorded only once. The chain employs TRBV19 and TRBJ1-2; D may be TRBD1 (5 bases). Germline loops: CDR1 LNHDA, CDR2 SQIVND (reference sequence). The CDR3 contains 17 residues. V lost 5 bases and J lost 3, with 22 bases in between. The CDR3 here is CASSSPVQAGGDYGYTF. CDR3 in DNA: TGTGCCAGTAGTTCCCCCGTGCAGGCAGGAGGGGACTATGGCTACACCTTC.

The J gene is TRBJ1-1, the V gene TRBV5-1, with D maybe TRBD1 (6 bases). The CDR3 runs 14 residues. V was trimmed by 4 bases and J by 5 bases, leaving 15 bases between them. CDR1 and CDR2 (germline): SGHRS, YFSETQ. The CDR3 DNA sequence: TGCGCCAGCAGCGGGGACACCGGGGGTACTGAAGCTTTCTTT. Amino acid sequence: CASSGDTGGTEAFF.

The chain carries TRBV5-1 and TRBJ1-2; 10 nucleotides line up with TRBD1. The length of the CDR3 is 14 residues. The V segment lost 6 bases and the J segment 5 bases; nucleotides outside the gene matches: 7. Looked up from germline, CDR1 is SGHRS and CDR2 is YFSETQ. The CDR3 spells CASKVGTGAYGYTF. The CDR3 coding sequence is TGCGCCAGCAAAGTTGGGACAGGGGCTTATGGCTACACCTTC.

The chain is built from TRBV7-3 and TRBJ2-1, with 11 bases that match TRBD2. The CDR3 totals 16 residues. V shed 4 bases and J 4 bases; nucleotides not matched to a gene: 6. Germline CDR1 is SGHTA and CDR2 is FQGTGA. The CDR3 region has the DNA TGTGCCAGCAGCTCCACCGGGACTAGCGGATACAATGAGCAGTTCTTC. Its protein product is CASSSTGTSGYNEQFF.

The chain couples TRBV24-1 to TRBJ2-3; 7 bases agree with TRBD2. Germline V gives CDR1 KGHDR, CDR2 SFDVKD. V was clipped by 9 bases and J by 3 bases; unmatched bases: 5. The CDR3 sequence is 13 residues long. The CDR3 protein is CATAGGGTDTQYF. The CDR3 DNA reads TGTGCCACCGCCGGCGGGGGTACAGATACGCAGTATTTT.

The chain recombines TRBV30 with TRBJ1-4; TRBD1 agrees at 8 bases. Germline V gives CDR1 GTSNPN, CDR2 SVGIG (reference sequence). The CDR3 is made up of 13 amino acids. This CDR3 reads CASRAGGREKLFF. CDR3 sequence (DNA): TGTGCAAGTAGGGCAGGGGGCCGGGAAAAACTGTTTTTT. The full variable domain, in which reference TRBV30 and TRBJ1-4 provide the parts outside the CDR3, is SQTIHQWPATLVQPVGSPLSLECTVEGTSNPNLYWYRQAAGRGLQLLFYSVGIGQISSEVPQNLSASRPQDRQFILSSKKLLLSDSGFYLCASRAGGREKLFFGSGTQLSVL.

The J gene is TRBJ1-1, the V gene TRBV2; D is ambiguous. CDR1 is SNHLY, CDR2 FYNNEI, per germline. The CDR3 sequence is 14 residues long. Trimming removed 2 bases at V and 1 base at J, with 8 bases between. CDR3 nucleotides: TGTGCCAGCAGTGAAATGGGAGCGAACACTGAAGCTTTCTTT. It is translated as CASSEMGANTEAFF.

The rearrangement links TRBV9 to TRBJ1-3, with a weak D call TRBD1 (6 bases). Per germline, CDR1 SGDLS and CDR2 YYNGEE. There are 13 residues in the CDR3. V was clipped by 3 bases and J by 7 bases, with 11 bases between them. CDR3 in amino acids: CASSEGTPNTIYF. The CDR3 DNA reads TGTGCCAGCAGCGAGGGGACACCGAACACCATATATTTT.

The chain uses TRBV7-2 and TRBJ2-3; D uncertain. The ends were cut back, 1 base at V and 2 bases at J, with 10 bases in the middle. CDR3 length equals 15 residues. The germline V gene has CDR1 SGHTA and CDR2 FQGNSA. The CDR3: CASSLVGPATDTQYF. The DNA for the CDR3 is TGTGCCAGCAGCTTAGTCGGTCCCGCCACAGATACGCAGTATTTT.

The genes are TRBV7-2 and TRBJ2-2, with 10 nucleotides matching TRBD1. CDR1 and CDR2 (germline): SGHTA, FQGNSA. V lost 5 bases to trimming and J lost 8 bases; unmatched junction nucleotides: 8. This CDR3 is 15 amino acids long. The CDR3 here is CASSIRTGGLGELFF. CDR3 nucleotides: TGTGCCAGCAGCATAAGGACAGGGGGTCTGGGGGAGCTGTTTTTT.

The V call is TRBV6-5, the J call TRBJ2-1, with 10 nucleotides matching TRBD1. The CDR3 spans 16 residues. With 0 bases clipped from V and 5 bases from J, the junction kept 4 bases outside the gene matches. Germline CDR1 and CDR2: MNHEY and SVGAGI. In nucleotides, the CDR3 is TGTGCCAGCAGTTACTCGGGACAGGGGTCCCACAATGAGCAGTTCTTC. This encodes CASSYSGQGSHNEQFF.

V usage is TRBV6-6 and J usage is TRBJ1-1; D call uncertain. The CDR3 consists of 15 residues. CDR1 is MNHNY and CDR2 is SVGAGI in the germline V gene (reference sequence). V was clipped by 2 bases and J by 1 base, with 11 bases between them. CDR3: CASSYSVAGNTEAFF. CDR3 coding DNA: TGTGCCAGCAGTTACAGTGTAGCGGGGAACACTGAAGCTTTCTTT.